The present TCR beta chain was sequenced within a study of shared clonotypes between healthy human individuals. The overall study: Every donor yielded three CD4 naive, three CD4 memory, two CD8 naive and one CD8 memory plate. Study conclusions and caveats: Donor scarcity curtailed the genetic and exposure-history diversity represented herein. Around 4.9% of naive CD4 clonotypes were shared across a few donors.

The material for each subset, its genomic DNA, was split evenly across several immunoSEQ plates. Method: immunoSEQ multiplex PCR; TCRdb's copy keeps in-frame clones and lacks some. The sample comprises a few million clones, 93% of which are singletons, and about 1.7% rests with the top ten. This clone was seen only once. Its matching antigen is unknown. Terminally differentiated effector memory CD45RA+ cells were left out of the naive CD8 fraction, which was CD45RO-negative and positively selected for CCR7. V shed 2 bases and J shed 4 bases, with 15 bases lying between them. Germline CDR1 and CDR2: SGHTA and FQGNSA. The CDR3 runs 15 residues.

The sequence came from a man aged 18 to 30 in good health. Some clones in this sample may be carry-over from other donors' samples. The sample taken for sequencing was naive CD8+ T cells from PBMCs. J is TRBJ2-7 and V is TRBV7-2, with D perhaps matching TRBD1 (6 bases). CDR3 nucleotides: TGTGCCAGCAGCTTACTACAGGGTACGCGTTACGAGCAGTACTTC. Protein product: CASSLLQGTRYEQYF.